This T cell receptor beta chain comes out of a study of blood T cell repertoires in COVID-19. Whole-study context: COVID-19 samples collected from the United States, Italy and Spain covered acute and convalescent phases. Nucleic acid was either cDNA or gDNA, and it came from T cells, B-cell-depleted T cells, or PBMCs.

The table lists this clone with a count of one. The CDR3 is 14 residues long. Germline V gives CDR1 SGHTA, CDR2 FQGNSA. V was cut by 2 bases and J by 5 bases, with 11 bases left in between. Assay used: immunoSEQ multiplex PCR; TCRdb lists only in-frame clones, some missing. The sample has 35,000 to 50,000 clones, roughly nine tenths seen once. The clonotype was recovered from a man between 65 and 80 years old with active COVID-19. The V gene is TRBV7-2, the J gene TRBJ2-3; no reliable D call. Sequencing input: peripheral blood. CDR3 residues: CASSLKLYGDTQYF. The CDR3 DNA follows: TGTGCCAGCAGCTTAAAACTGTACGGAGATACGCAGTATTTT.